This is a list of T cell receptor beta chains from one sample in a study of T cell responses to AZD1222 COVID-19 vaccine. The protocol was immunoSEQ multiplex PCR, while the TCRdb copy is restricted to in-frame clones and leaves out a portion. The sample consists of more than 90,000 clones, 75% to 90% of them appearing once. Sequenced here: peripheral blood, sampled 28 days after the second AZD1222 dose. All receptors come from an adult who received the AZD1222 COVID-19 vaccine. Both conserved end residues are part of each CDR3. The order of the fields is V gene, J gene, CDR3 protein.

v_call: TRBV28
j_call: TRBJ2-5
cdr3_aa: CASSLRGGAETQYF

v_call: TRBV4-3
j_call: TRBJ1-4
cdr3_aa: CASSQARTIGTGVEKLFF

v_call: TRBV6-5
j_call: TRBJ1-2
cdr3_aa: CASAGFTDYNYGYTF

v_call: TRBV28
j_call: TRBJ1-6
cdr3_aa: CASEGSGLGVRRSPLHF

v_call: TRBV3-1/TRBV3-2
j_call: TRBJ2-7
cdr3_aa: CASSQDLGGSPYEQYF

v_call: TRBV4-3
j_call: TRBJ2-7
cdr3_aa: CASSDGSYEQYF

v_call: TRBV28
j_call: TRBJ1-2
cdr3_aa: CASSSGGSKDYGYTF

v_call: TRBV11-3
j_call: TRBJ1-3
cdr3_aa: CASSRDGGGNTIYF

v_call: TRBV12-5
j_call: TRBJ2-2
cdr3_aa: CASGLALVLAGDTGELFF

v_call: TRBV11-3
j_call: TRBJ1-1
cdr3_aa: CASSQGRPEAFF

v_call: TRBV18
j_call: TRBJ1-1
cdr3_aa: CASSRVLQGGTEAFF

v_call: TRBV11-3
j_call: TRBJ2-5
cdr3_aa: CASSLDLRVAQVRTQYF

v_call: TRBV5-1
j_call: TRBJ2-4
cdr3_aa: CASSLARMGRVNIQYF

v_call: TRBV7-6
j_call: TRBJ1-2
cdr3_aa: CASSLDPEETGGTEGDYGYTF

v_call: TRBV10-3
j_call: TRBJ2-3
cdr3_aa: CAISPGLAGAPGTDTQYF

v_call: TRBV19
j_call: TRBJ1-1
cdr3_aa: CASSILGGGVYMNTEAFF

v_call: TRBV7-2
j_call: TRBJ1-1
cdr3_aa: CASSPGVRAGTEAFF

v_call: TRBV18
j_call: TRBJ1-4
cdr3_aa: CASSPDSFGATGKLFF

v_call: TRBV19
j_call: TRBJ2-3
cdr3_aa: CASSIPDRASTDTQYF

v_call: TRBV2
j_call: TRBJ1-4
cdr3_aa: CASSGTATNEKLFF

v_call: TRBV30
j_call: TRBJ2-7
cdr3_aa: CAWSGAVASYEQYF

v_call: TRBV7-9
j_call: TRBJ2-5
cdr3_aa: CASSPGPAVETQYF

v_call: TRBV5-4
j_call: TRBJ2-3
cdr3_aa: CASSYGAGDTDTQYF

v_call: TRBV12-3/TRBV12-4
j_call: TRBJ2-2
cdr3_aa: CASSSGITGELFF

v_call: TRBV24-1
j_call: TRBJ2-5
cdr3_aa: CATSDPAEQETQYF

v_call: TRBV2
j_call: TRBJ1-5
cdr3_aa: CASSDSLRGNQPQHF

v_call: TRBV6-5
j_call: TRBJ2-7
cdr3_aa: CASRVSQHEQYF

v_call: TRBV6-1
j_call: TRBJ1-2
cdr3_aa: CASSEARDPTRKYTF

v_call: TRBV30
j_call: TRBJ2-7
cdr3_aa: CAWSVLGRTYEQYF

v_call: TRBV9
j_call: TRBJ2-1
cdr3_aa: CASSVDIRGQSRNEQFF

v_call: TRBV12-3/TRBV12-4
j_call: TRBJ1-2
cdr3_aa: CASRPGQFYGYTF

v_call: TRBV6-5
j_call: TRBJ2-3
cdr3_aa: CATQLGQPTDTQYF

v_call: TRBV5-1
j_call: TRBJ1-2
cdr3_aa: CASSFQDRGNYGYTF

v_call: TRBV18
j_call: TRBJ1-1
cdr3_aa: CASSPFYSSTEAFF

v_call: TRBV6-5
j_call: TRBJ2-2
cdr3_aa: CASKAAGVTGELFF

v_call: TRBV7-6
j_call: TRBJ1-1
cdr3_aa: CASSSVVSGAEAFF

v_call: TRBV6-1
j_call: TRBJ1-2
cdr3_aa: CASRDYGYTF

v_call: TRBV12-5
j_call: TRBJ1-5
cdr3_aa: CASGLGQPQHF

v_call: TRBV28
j_call: TRBJ1-3
cdr3_aa: CASSPDHSGNTIYF

v_call: TRBV7-9
j_call: TRBJ2-3
cdr3_aa: CATRGAADTQYF

v_call: TRBV4-2
j_call: TRBJ1-1
cdr3_aa: CASSQGQNTEAFF

v_call: TRBV19
j_call: TRBJ2-7
cdr3_aa: CASSTQGSSYEQYF

v_call: TRBV12-3/TRBV12-4
j_call: TRBJ2-2
cdr3_aa: CASSRLNTGELFF

v_call: TRBV15
j_call: TRBJ1-5
cdr3_aa: CATSPGTGDPSNQPQHF

v_call: TRBV28
j_call: TRBJ1-4
cdr3_aa: CASTPELNEKLFF

v_call: TRBV2
j_call: TRBJ1-5
cdr3_aa: CASSGGQSIRQPQHF

v_call: TRBV15
j_call: TRBJ1-5
cdr3_aa: CATSSGPGLQHF

v_call: TRBV10-3
j_call: TRBJ2-7
cdr3_aa: CAIREKDLREQYF